These 2 T cell receptor beta chains came from one sample sequenced in a study of T cells in Graves' hyperthyroidism and ophthalmopathy (dated by TCRdb to the late 2010s). The method was multiplex PCR. Sequenced on an Illumina HiSeq 2000. The TCR beta CDR3 regions were amplified from RNA transcripts. For the first round of RT-PCR on the TCR CDR3, the HTBI primer set was used together with the Qiagen OneStep RT-PCR kit. TCRdb took the public reads, trimmed them with fastp at Q25, ran MiXCR for clone calling and kept in-frame beta chains. All rows with the same CDR3 protein become a single entry with the most common DNA and genes. The sample profile shows fewer than 350,000 distinct CDR3 sequences; about an eighth of them were found once. In total, the top ten clones hold roughly 7.9% of the sample. Sample: blood. The source is a woman in her forties with Graves' hyperthyroidism.

This clonotype appeared many times. This chain links TRBV27 with TRBJ1-1; the D gene is possibly TRBD1 (6 bases). The CDR3 spans 14 residues. From germline, CDR1 is MNHEY and CDR2 SMNVEV (reference sequence). V was clipped by 4 bases and J by 2 bases, with 11 bases between them. The CDR3 bases are TGTGCCAGCAGTTCCGGACAGAGTAACACTGAAGCTTTCTTT. Protein product: CASSSGQSNTEAFF.

In its sample, this clonotype was seen once. The CDR3, as DNA: TGTGCCATCAGTGAGTCTAGCGGGAGTGATGAGCAGTTCTTC. Encoded protein: CAISESSGSDEQFF. The gene calls are TRBV10-3 and TRBJ2-1, with 9 bases identical to TRBD2. Germline CDR1 is ENHRY and CDR2 is SYGVKD. There are 14 residues in the CDR3. Germline trimming cut 0 bases from V and 8 bases from J; bases unmatched to any gene: 2.